This T cell receptor (beta chain) was captured by sequencing in a study of cytomegalovirus exposure and HLA in healthy donors (TCRdb year 2017). Background for the entire study: An earlier analysis of fewer than 750 of the donors reported 276 Gb of sequence data and 95 million to 120 million unique TCR beta sequences obtained from about 179 million T cells. Across some 400 genotyped donors of the cohort, an average of about 240,000 unique TCR beta nucleotide sequences per donor were sequenced, and about a sixth of those sequences were non-productive. To decide whether each TCR beta V gene segment behaved as functional or pseudogenic, an earlier analysis of some 570 of the donors relied on high-throughput TCR beta sequencing. All discovery cohort repertoires had been generated using a single sequencing platform. The T cell repertoires of under 750 subjects were profiled by immunosequencing and related to cytomegalovirus serostatus. Along with the roughly 670-subject first cohort, a separate validation cohort of around 110 different subjects was used. The study aimed to test whether cataloging public T cell receptors could reveal signatures of past pathogen exposure. To predict cytomegalovirus infection status, the study brought together high-throughput TCR immunosequencing, statistical association of individual TCRs with disease status, and machine learning. Typing coverage varied by locus: roughly 620-640 donors for A, B, C, DRB1 and DQB1; approximately 500 for DQA1; approximately 610 for DPA1; around 490 for DPB1. Alongside the repertoire data, information on donor age, sex, ethnicity and CMV serostatus was compiled. To study patterns of TCR occurrence, a later analysis re-analyzed previously published TCR beta repertoires from around 660 donors and added high-resolution HLA genotyping. Rather than using new phenotypic data, the later analysis identified candidate immune exposures from TCR beta sequences and from how often those sequences occurred across donors. An early release covering approximately 600 HLA-typed donors comprised about 300 gigabases of sequencing data and around 80 million unique TCR sequences. Of the approximately 400 genotyped donors, around 81% fell in the genetic ancestry cluster associated with self-reported Caucasian donors. HLA typing included class I and class II loci at four-digit resolution. Four to six DR-DQ haplotypes were handled as single units for association and clustering, since linkage in the cohort was strong. A later genetic analysis took genome-wide SNP genotypes for about 60% of the roughly 670 donors and used that subset as a discovery cohort.

Broader findings and caveats from the paper: Strong co-occurrence of HLA alleles, especially DR and DQ, made assigning TCR associations to individual alleles difficult. A further reported finding was that TCR beta sequences accurately predicted the HLA-A and HLA-B alleles for most subjects in the first cohort. In an earlier analysis of approximately 590 of the donors, most TCR beta V segments were observed in productive rearrangements about 87% or about 30% of the time, broadly matching IMGT annotations. Three of the identified cytomegalovirus-associated TCR beta chains were confirmed in vitro to be specific for cytomegalovirus antigens. A later analysis found that most CMV-associated TCR beta chains appeared HLA-restricted, with HLA associations seemingly driven largely by CMV exposure. Immune exposure information for the cohort was limited to CMV serostatus. In a later analysis, TCR association rates were found to vary across HLA loci, with the most associated TCRs seen for DRB1 alleles and the fewest for HLA-C alleles. Compared with equally common non-associated chains, HLA-associated TCR beta chains in a later analysis were more clonally expanded and had lower generation probabilities. Correlated functional status among segregating V segments might be attributable to linkage disequilibrium, but an unknown experimental factor could not be ruled out. A later genetic analysis associated a missense DCLRE1C variant with V-gene and J-gene trimming of TCR beta chains, and an independent cohort replicated the association. A group of highly shared sequence variants was considered likely to be a technical artifact of the sequencing pipeline. Most TCR sequences were observed very rarely across donors, whereas some public TCRs were present in many individuals. In both the original and validation cohorts, the classifier was reported to diagnose cytomegalovirus status with high specificity and sensitivity. This cohort had only TCR beta chains sequenced, and the lack of alpha or paired-chain data limited which features could be detected. Because HLA typing was unavailable for some donors at each locus, only the typed subset was used in association tests. A total of 150 to 200 TCR beta chains were listed by the study as associated with cytomegalovirus. Because counts were too low, approximately 15 rarely observed V segments, including chromosome 9 orphons, were excluded from the earlier analysis of some 540 of the donors. According to the authors, the approach could potentially be generalized to other disease states and immunological phenotypes. A later genetic analysis reported fewer N-insertions in productive TCRs among donors in an Asian-associated ancestry cluster than the approximately 700-donor mean. In a later analysis, around 17,000 TCR beta sequences were associated with specific HLA alleles at a false discovery rate of 0.05. Presence/absence analyses assumed roughly uniform sequencing depth across donors, an assumption that may not hold. Several of the top co-occurrence clusters appeared to be linked to parvovirus B19, influenza, CMV and Epstein-Barr virus, according to a later analysis.

The cohort comprised 670 or so healthy bone marrow donors. At the time of sampling, every cohort member was nominally healthy, though immune exposures that went unrecorded were likely present. The donor was CMV seropositive and belonged to the group of 250 to 350 seropositive cohort members. Each donor provided a peripheral blood sample, and peripheral blood mononuclear cells were used for TCR beta sequencing. The Qiagen DNeasy Blood Extraction Kit was used to extract genomic DNA from the blood cell samples. A word on this clone: What antigen it recognizes has not been identified. Base qualities were left out, and no much larger clone turns up one base away.

Library preparation employed the immunoSEQ multiplex PCR assay. The multiplex PCR relied on a mix of 60 forward primers for TCR Vbeta segments and 13 reverse primers for TCR Jbeta segments. Amplification of the CDR3 region of rearranged TCR beta genes was performed with a multiplex PCR assay on genomic DNA. On the Illumina HiSeq System, the amplified TCR beta libraries were sequenced as 87-base-pair reads. The source study handled its data this way. Across the roughly 600 repertoires, a later analysis counted tens of millions of unique TCR beta chains, roughly 11 million of which were shared by at least two donors. A nearest-neighbor algorithm error-corrected the raw reads and collapsed the reads into unique sequences, merging closely related sequences to remove PCR and sequencing errors. V, D and J gene segments were assigned by aligning CDR3 sequences to IMGT reference sequences. For a sequence to be retained, a match of at least six nucleotides to both a V gene segment and a J gene segment was required. Rearrangements were classified as productive when the CDR3 lacked stop codons and remained in frame with V and J, and all other rearrangements were classified as non-productive. CDR3 was defined according to IMGT convention as the region running from the second conserved V-encoded cysteine to the conserved J-encoded phenylalanine. The earlier analysis of 450 to 750 of the donors excluded any sequence lacking an unambiguous match to a single V gene segment. In an earlier analysis of 500 to 750 of the donors, V segments were called functional above 56.7% productive rearrangements and were called segregating when the between-donor standard deviation exceeded 5%. To diagnose cytomegalovirus status from the catalog of TCR beta chain sequences, a statistical classification framework was built. V and J gene assignment, in a later analysis, came from comparing TCR nucleotide sequences with IMGT/GENE-DB human TR gene sequences. Using the TCRdist pipeline, a later analysis assigned CDR3 sequences along with most-parsimonious VDJ recombination scenarios. A later analysis defined each TCR beta chain by its CDR3 amino acid sequence plus V-gene family, and excluded reads lacking a unique V-gene family. As a way to deal with suspected cross-contamination and a sequencing artifact, a later analysis dropped roughly 620 nucleotide sequences that were highly shared and had low generation probability. In a later analysis, a clonal expansion index was calculated for each public chain from normalized within-repertoire ranks of inferred template counts. A later analysis computed generation probabilities with a VDJ recombination model fitted to out-of-frame rearrangements, and checked the results against IGoR. A later analysis scored TCR-TCR, TCR-HLA and TCR-CMV co-occurrence with hypergeometric tests, applying a repertoire-size bias correction to TCR pairs. A later analysis estimated false discovery rates by permuting HLA or CMV assignments 20 times. In a later analysis, co-occurring TCRs were grouped using DBSCAN, and TCRdist sequence similarity was added for clustering within HLA-allele-positive subsets. For co-occurrence clustering, repertoires with fewer than 30,000 or more than 120,000 public chains were excluded, along with roughly 5 repertoires with anomalous nucleotide sharing. In its TCRdb copy, this immuneACCESS table keeps in-frame sequences only and misses some clones. Where compared with another copy, unresolved V genes explain less than half of these, and the others have no known cause. That table is the source of V, J and clone size, and D and trimming were worked out from the DNA. Here the sample has around 89,000 clones; more than 65% occur a single time. The ten biggest clones cover about 1.2% of the sample.

The clonotype originates from a girl aged 2-10 years in good health and CMV-seropositive. Sequencing was performed on PBMCs.

The CDR3 in this case is CSVEGRGPGGYTF. In nucleotide form, the sequence is TGCAGCGTTGAAGGCAGGGGTCCGGGAGGCTACACCTTC. Here the chain combines TRBV29-1 and TRBJ1-2; possibly the D gene is TRBD1, per 6 matching bases. For CDR1 and CDR2, the germline V gene lists SQVTM and ANQGSEA. Trimming removed 1 base from V and 8 bases from J, leaving 14 bases between the germline ends. The CDR3 holds 13 amino acids from the cysteine to the phenylalanine. The CDR3 DNA has 39 bases and is translated from base 1.